The 21 T cell receptor beta chains below come from one sample, sequenced in a study of T-cell reconstitution after alpha-beta-depleted transplantation in children. As it was prepared, the TCRbeta library received unique molecular identifiers. TCRdb re-called the PCR reads through MiXCR, storing one row per CDR3 protein. This sample has nearly 400,000 distinct CDR3 sequences, with roughly 22% found just once. The sequenced sample was PBMCs from the stem cell graft donor, obtained from the stem cell graft. Receptors were obtained from a human donor who donated a stem cell graft to a child with acute myeloid leukemia.

The chain uses TRBV6-5 and TRBJ2-5; D not certain. CDR1 and CDR2 from the germline V gene are MNHEY and SVGAGI. CDR3 length: 16 amino acids. V lost 0 bases and J 3 bases, leaving 14 bases between the germline ends. The CDR3 sequence: CASSYSLNTAKETQYF. CDR3 nucleotide sequence: TGTGCCAGCAGTTACTCGCTCAATACGGCTAAAGAGACCCAGTACTTC.

This clonotype was detected a few times. This chain joins TRBV15 and TRBJ2-1, with 8 bases lining up with TRBD1. The V and J ends lost 5 bases and 3 bases, in that order; junction bases with no gene match: 6. Per germline, CDR1 LNHNV and CDR2 YYDKDF (reference sequence). The CDR3 is 15 amino acids. The CDR3 nucleotides read TGTGCCACCAGCCTGAACAGGGGGATCTACAATGAGCAGTTCTTC. This encodes CATSLNRGIYNEQFF.

The J gene is TRBJ2-3, the V gene TRBV11-2, with 10 bases fitting TRBD2. Germline V gene sequence: CDR1 SGHAT, CDR2 FQNNGV. Trimming removed 1 base from V and 7 bases from J; junction bases left unmatched: 8. The CDR3 contains 16 residues. The CDR3 DNA sequence: TGTGCCAGCAGCTTAGTCCGAGCGGGAGGGCCTCATACGCAGTATTTT. Amino acids: CASSLVRAGGPHTQYF. Together with reference TRBV11-2 and TRBJ2-3, the CDR3 gives the full variable domain: EAGVAQSPRYKIIEKRQSVAFWCNPISGHATLYWYQQILGQGPKLLIQFQNNGVVDDSQLPKDRFSAERLKGVDSTLKIQPAKLEDSAVYLCASSLVRAGGPHTQYFGPGTRLTVL.

There are many counts of this clonotype. The chain has TRBV20-1 and TRBJ2-7, with TRBD2 matching over 12 bases. Looked up from germline, CDR1 is DFQATT and CDR2 is SNEGSKA (reference sequence). CDR3 length: 15 residues. The ends lost 3 bases at V and 3 bases at J; junction bases unmatched: 6. CDR3 DNA sequence: TGCAGTGCTAGTAAGCTAGCGGGAGGGGGCTACGAGCAGTACTTC. It encodes CSASKLAGGGYEQYF.

The rearrangement uses TRBV20-1 and TRBJ2-1; 8 bases align to TRBD1. Germline V CDR1 and CDR2: DFQATT, SNEGSKA (reference sequence). J lost 7 bases, V lost 5 bases, and 10 bases had no gene match. CDR3 length: 14 amino acids. The CDR3 is CSAYGQGVSNEQFF. CDR3 nucleotides: TGCAGTGCTTATGGACAGGGAGTTTCTAATGAGCAGTTCTTC.

This clonotype was found many times. This chain uses TRBV20-1 with TRBJ1-1; D gene ambiguous. CDR3 length: 12 residues. Germline loops: CDR1 DFQATT, CDR2 SNEGSKA (reference sequence). The germline V and J ends were trimmed by 2 bases and 1 base, with 5 bases remaining between them. CDR3 protein: CSARKQNTEAFF. CDR3 DNA: TGCAGTGCTAGAAAACAGAACACTGAAGCTTTCTTT.

This clonotype was found a few times. The chain couples TRBV20-1 to TRBJ2-1; 8 nucleotides align to TRBD1. V gave up 0 bases and J gave up 14 bases; unmatched junction bases: 12. CDR1 and CDR2 (germline): DFQATT, SNEGSKA (reference sequence). This CDR3 has 14 residues. DNA of the CDR3: TGCAGTGCTAGAGACGCTTCTGGGACAGGTTTTGAGTTCTTC. It is translated as CSARDASGTGFEFF.

The chain carries TRBV5-1 and TRBJ2-1; 9 nucleotides agree with TRBD2. Trimming took 1 base from V and 9 from J; bases not matched to a gene: 2. Germline CDR1 is SGHRS and CDR2 is YFSETQ. This CDR3 region has 13 residues. CDR3 residues: CASSLLAGVEQFF. DNA of the CDR3: TGCGCCAGCAGCTTGTTAGCGGGAGTTGAGCAGTTCTTC.

The chain couples TRBV9 to TRBJ2-3; D remains ambiguous. Trimming pared 1 base from V and 0 bases from J, leaving 9 bases between. Per the germline V gene, CDR1 is SGDLS and CDR2 is YYNGEE. CDR3 length: 15 amino acids. CDR3 DNA sequence: TGTGCCAGCAGCGTAAGACACGGTAGCACAGATACGCAGTATTTT. Translation gives CASSVRHGSTDTQYF.

This clonotype was seen ten or more times. The genes are TRBV28 and TRBJ2-3; TRBD1 agrees at 10 bases. Germline values: CDR1 MDHEN, CDR2 SYDVKM. V was clipped by 6 bases and J by 2 bases; unmatched bases: 2. This CDR3 is built from 14 residues. In DNA form, the CDR3 reads TGTGCCAGCAGGGGGACAGGGGACACAGATACGCAGTATTTT. Translating gives CASRGTGDTDTQYF.

The rearrangement links TRBV12-3 or TRBV12-4 to TRBJ2-2; D may be TRBD2 (6 bases). Trimming removed 6 bases at V and 1 base at J, with 12 bases between. This CDR3 comprises 15 residues. The CDR3 reads CASREGSQNTGELFF. The DNA for the CDR3 is TGTGCCAGCAGGGAGGGGAGCCAGAACACCGGGGAGCTGTTTTTT.

This chain joins TRBV27 and TRBJ2-1; D gene unclear. The CDR3 has 14 amino acids. The V end lost 2 bases, the J end lost 4 bases, and 9 bases lay between the germline ends. Germline CDR1 is MNHEY and CDR2 is SMNVEV (reference sequence). DNA of the CDR3: TGTGCCAGCAGTTTAAGAGTCGAATACAATGAGCAGTTCTTC. Translation gives CASSLRVEYNEQFF.

This clonotype has only a few counts. This sequence joins TRBV6-2 or TRBV6-3 and TRBJ2-7; 8 nucleotides match TRBD1. This CDR3 has 15 residues. The V gene's germline CDR1 is MNHEY and CDR2 SVGEGT. V gave up 4 bases and J gave up 2 bases; unmatched junction bases: 7. The CDR3, as DNA: TGTGCCAGCAGTTCCCCAGGGGACAGGACCTACGAGCAGTACTTC. Protein sequence: CASSSPGDRTYEQYF.

This clonotype was detected only a few times. The chain recombines TRBV11-2 with TRBJ2-5, with D maybe TRBD1 (6 bases). Trimming removed 1 base from V and 3 bases from J, with 12 bases in between. This CDR3 is built from 15 residues. Germline V gene lookup returns CDR1 SGHAT and CDR2 FQNNGV. CDR3 nucleotides: TGTGCCAGCAGCTTAGGACAGGCTTTGAAAGAGACCCAGTACTTC. Its protein is CASSLGQALKETQYF.

Written as DNA, the CDR3 is TGTGCCAGCAGTTTAGGGCCAGGGCACGGAAATGGCTACACCTTC. As protein: CASSLGPGHGNGYTF. The V and J genes are TRBV27 and TRBJ1-2; perhaps TRBD1 as D (5 bases). Trimming removed 2 bases at V and 6 bases at J, with 16 bases between. The CDR3 length is 15 residues. The germline gives CDR1 MNHEY, CDR2 SMNVEV (reference sequence).

The chain uses TRBV5-1 and TRBJ2-3; D possibly corresponds to TRBD2 (5 bases). The ends were cut back, 0 bases at V and 5 bases at J, with 19 bases in the middle. The CDR3 has 17 amino acids. Germline CDR1 and CDR2: SGHRS and YFSETQ. CDR3 in DNA: TGCGCCAGCAGCTTGGCCGGTTCTCCTAGCAACATAGATACGCAGTATTTT. Translating gives CASSLAGSPSNIDTQYF.

The chain links TRBV29-1 to TRBJ2-7, with D unclear. This CDR3 has 11 residues. V shed 4 bases and J shed 3 bases, with 7 bases lying between them. Per the germline V gene, CDR1 is SQVTM and CDR2 is ANQGSEA. CDR3: CSVGLDYEQYF. CDR3 DNA sequence: TGCAGCGTTGGGTTGGACTACGAGCAGTACTTC.

This clonotype was picked up a small number of times. This chain joins TRBV18 and TRBJ2-3; 8 positions match TRBD1. The CDR3 is 17 residues long. Germline V gene sequence: CDR1 KGHSH, CDR2 LQKENI. The trim removed 4 bases at V and 1 base at J, leaving 10 bases unmatched. The CDR3 DNA reads TGTGCCAGCTCACTCCGACAGGGGTCCGCTGGCACAGATACGCAGTATTTT. It encodes CASSLRQGSAGTDTQYF.

This clonotype was picked up a small number of times. The chain has TRBV5-5 and TRBJ2-1, with D possibly TRBD1 on 6 matching bases. Germline V gives CDR1 SGHKS, CDR2 YYEKEE (reference sequence). The CDR3 has 14 amino acids. Deletions cut 6 bases from V and 9 bases from J, with 19 bases between. CDR3 amino acids: CASTRTDSGREQFF. CDR3 nucleotide sequence: TGTGCCAGCACCCGGACAGACTCGGGGCGTGAGCAGTTCTTC.

This sequence joins TRBV20-1 and TRBJ2-3; D is perhaps TRBD1 or TRBD2 (5 bases each). The CDR3 is 17 amino acids. Germline V lookup: CDR1 DFQATT, CDR2 SNEGSKA (reference sequence). The V gene lost 3 bases and the J gene lost 5 bases, with 24 bases spanning the gap. The CDR3 DNA is TGCAGTGCTAGTAAGCCCGGGACCCCAGGTTCGGGAGATACGCAGTATTTT. Translating gives CSASKPGTPGSGDTQYF.

The rearrangement links TRBV24-1 to TRBJ2-1; 13 bases are shared with TRBD2. Germline trimming cut 3 bases from V and 8 bases from J; bases unmatched to any gene: 6. The germline CDR1 and CDR2 sequences are KGHDR and SFDVKD. The CDR3 has 16 amino acids. The CDR3 bases are TGTGCCACCAGTGATCACAGACTAGCGGGAGGCGATGAGCAGTTCTTC. It is translated as CATSDHRLAGGDEQFF.